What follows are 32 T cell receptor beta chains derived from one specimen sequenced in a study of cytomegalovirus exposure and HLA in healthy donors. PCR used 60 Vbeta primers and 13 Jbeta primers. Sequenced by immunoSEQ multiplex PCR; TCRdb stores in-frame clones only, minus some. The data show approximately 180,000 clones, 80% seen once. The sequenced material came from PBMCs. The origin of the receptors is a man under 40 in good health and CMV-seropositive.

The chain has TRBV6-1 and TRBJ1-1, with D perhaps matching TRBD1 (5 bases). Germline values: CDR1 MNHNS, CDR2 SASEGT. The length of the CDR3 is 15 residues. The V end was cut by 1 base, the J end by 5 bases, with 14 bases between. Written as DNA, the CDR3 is TGTGCCAGCAGTGAAGGGGGGGGGTGGTCGACTGAAGCTTTCTTT. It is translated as CASSEGGGWSTEAFF.

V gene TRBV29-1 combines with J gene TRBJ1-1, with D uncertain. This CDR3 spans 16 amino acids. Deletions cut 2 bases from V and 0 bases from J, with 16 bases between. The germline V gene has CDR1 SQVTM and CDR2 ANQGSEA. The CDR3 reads CSVESIGVLMNTEAFF. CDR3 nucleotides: TGCAGCGTTGAATCTATCGGGGTACTAATGAACACTGAAGCTTTCTTT. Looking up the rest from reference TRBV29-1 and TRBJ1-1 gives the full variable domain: SAVISQKPSRDICQRGTSLTIQCQVDSQVTMMFWYRQQPGQSLTLIATANQGSEATYESGFVIDKFPISRPNLTFSTLTVSNMSPEDSSIYLCSVESIGVLMNTEAFFGQGTRLTVV.

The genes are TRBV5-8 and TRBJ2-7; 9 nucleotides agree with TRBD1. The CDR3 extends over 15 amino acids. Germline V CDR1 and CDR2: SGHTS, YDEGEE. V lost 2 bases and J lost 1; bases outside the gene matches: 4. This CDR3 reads CASSFRQGVSYEQYF. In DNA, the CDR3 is TGTGCCAGCAGCTTCCGACAGGGGGTATCCTACGAGCAGTACTTC. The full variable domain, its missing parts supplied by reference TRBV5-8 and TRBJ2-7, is EAGVTQSPTHLIKTRGQQATLRCSPISGHTSVYWYQQALGLGLQFLLWYDEGEERNRGNFPPRFSGRQFPNYSSELNVNALELEDSALYLCASSFRQGVSYEQYFGPGTRLTVT.

CDR3 in amino acids: CASSFTGGGNQPQHF. As DNA, the CDR3 is TGTGCCAGCAGCTTCACAGGGGGTGGCAATCAGCCCCAGCATTTT. The chain joins TRBV7-8 to TRBJ1-5; TRBD1 matches at 8 bases. The V segment lost 3 bases and the J segment 2 bases; nucleotides outside the gene matches: 3. CDR1 is SGHVS, CDR2 FQNEAQ, per germline. The CDR3 length is 15 residues.

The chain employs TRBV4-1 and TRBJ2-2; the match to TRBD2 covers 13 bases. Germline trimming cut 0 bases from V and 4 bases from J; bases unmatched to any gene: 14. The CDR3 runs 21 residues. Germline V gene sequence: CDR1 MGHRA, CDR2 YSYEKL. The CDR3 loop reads CASSQESPPGTSGATTGELFF. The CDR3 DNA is TGCGCCAGCAGCCAAGAGAGCCCTCCCGGGACTAGCGGGGCCACCACCGGGGAGCTGTTTTTT.

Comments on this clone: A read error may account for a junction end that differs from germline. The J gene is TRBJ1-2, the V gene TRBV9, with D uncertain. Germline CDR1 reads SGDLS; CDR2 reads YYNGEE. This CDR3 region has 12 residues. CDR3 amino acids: CASSPSTAARFF. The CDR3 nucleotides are TGTGCCAGCAGCCCGAGCACGGCAGCTAGATTCTTC.

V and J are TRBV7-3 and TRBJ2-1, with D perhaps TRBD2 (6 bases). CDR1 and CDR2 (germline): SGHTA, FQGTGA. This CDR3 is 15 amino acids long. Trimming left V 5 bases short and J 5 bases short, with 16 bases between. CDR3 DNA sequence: TGTGCCAGCAGCCTCGGGACTCCCCCCAACAATGAGCAGTTCTTC. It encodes CASSLGTPPNNEQFF. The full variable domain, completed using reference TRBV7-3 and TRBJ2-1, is GAGVSQTPSNKVTEKGKYVELRCDPISGHTALYWYRQSLGQGPEFLIYFQGTGAADDSGLPNDRFFAVRPEGSVSTLKIQRTERGDSAVYLCASSLGTPPNNEQFFGPGTRLTVL.

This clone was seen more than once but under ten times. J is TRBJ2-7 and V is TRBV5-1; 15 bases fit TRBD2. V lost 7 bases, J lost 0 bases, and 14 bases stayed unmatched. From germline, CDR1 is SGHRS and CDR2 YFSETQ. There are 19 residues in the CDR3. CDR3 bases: TGCGCCAGCCACTACGGGGGGACTAGCGGGAGGCAAAGCTCCTACGAGCAGTACTTC. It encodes CASHYGGTSGRQSSYEQYF.

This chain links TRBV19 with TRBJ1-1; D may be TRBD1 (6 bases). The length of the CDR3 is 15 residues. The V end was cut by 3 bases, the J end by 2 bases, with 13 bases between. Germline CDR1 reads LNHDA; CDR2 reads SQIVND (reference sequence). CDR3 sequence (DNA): TGTGCCAGTAGTATCTTTGGCAGGGGCAACACTGAAGCTTTCTTT. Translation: CASSIFGRGNTEAFF.

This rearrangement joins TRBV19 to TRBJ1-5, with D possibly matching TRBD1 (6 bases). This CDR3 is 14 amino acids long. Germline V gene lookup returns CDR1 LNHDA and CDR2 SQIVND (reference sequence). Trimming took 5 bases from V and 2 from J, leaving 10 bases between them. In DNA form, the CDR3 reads TGTGCCAGTAGTCAGACAGGTGGCAATCAGCCCCAGCATTTT. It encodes CASSQTGGNQPQHF.

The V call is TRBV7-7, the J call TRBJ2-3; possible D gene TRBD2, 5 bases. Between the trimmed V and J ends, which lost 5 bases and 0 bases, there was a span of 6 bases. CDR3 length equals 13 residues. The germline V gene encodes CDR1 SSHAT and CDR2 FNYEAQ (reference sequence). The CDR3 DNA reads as TGTGCCAGCAGCCGGACTAGCACAGATACGCAGTATTTT. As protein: CASSRTSTDTQYF.

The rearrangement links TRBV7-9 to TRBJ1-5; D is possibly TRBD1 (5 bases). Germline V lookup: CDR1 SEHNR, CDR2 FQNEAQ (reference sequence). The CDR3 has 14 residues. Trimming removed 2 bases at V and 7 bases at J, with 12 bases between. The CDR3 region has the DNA TGTGCCAGCAGCTTAATGGGGCTTGGGCAGCCCCAGCATTTT. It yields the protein CASSLMGLGQPQHF.

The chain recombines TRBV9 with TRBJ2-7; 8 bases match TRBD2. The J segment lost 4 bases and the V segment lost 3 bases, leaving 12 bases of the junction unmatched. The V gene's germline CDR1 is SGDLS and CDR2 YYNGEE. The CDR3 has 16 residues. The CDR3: CASSAGAGASSYEQYF. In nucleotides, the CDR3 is TGTGCCAGCAGCGCGGGAGCGGGGGCCTCTTCTTACGAGCAGTACTTC.

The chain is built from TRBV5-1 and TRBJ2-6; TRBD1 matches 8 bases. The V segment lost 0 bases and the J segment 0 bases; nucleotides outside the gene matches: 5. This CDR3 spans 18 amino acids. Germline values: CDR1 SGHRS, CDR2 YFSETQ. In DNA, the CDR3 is TGCGCCAGCAGCTTGGAATGGACAGGGCTCTCTGGGGCCAACGTCCTGACTTTC. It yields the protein CASSLEWTGLSGANVLTF.

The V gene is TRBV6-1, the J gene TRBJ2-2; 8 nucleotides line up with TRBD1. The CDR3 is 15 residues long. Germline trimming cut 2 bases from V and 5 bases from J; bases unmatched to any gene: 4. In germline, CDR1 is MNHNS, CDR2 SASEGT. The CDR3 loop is CASSERTGRTGELFF. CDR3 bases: TGTGCCAGCAGTGAACGGACAGGGAGGACCGGGGAGCTGTTTTTT.

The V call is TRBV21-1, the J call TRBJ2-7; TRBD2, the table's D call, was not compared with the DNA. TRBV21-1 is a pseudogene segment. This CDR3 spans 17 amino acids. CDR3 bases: TGTGCCAGCGGAGGGGCTAGCGGGAGCCCCGACTCCTACGAGCAGTACTTC. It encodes CASGGASGSPDSYEQYF.

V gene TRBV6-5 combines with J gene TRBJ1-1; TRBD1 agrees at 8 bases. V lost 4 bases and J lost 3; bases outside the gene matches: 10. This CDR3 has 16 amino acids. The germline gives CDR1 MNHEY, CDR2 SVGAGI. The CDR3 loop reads CASSSANRGGHTEAFF. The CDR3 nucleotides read TGTGCCAGCAGTTCCGCAAACAGGGGGGGACACACTGAAGCTTTCTTT.

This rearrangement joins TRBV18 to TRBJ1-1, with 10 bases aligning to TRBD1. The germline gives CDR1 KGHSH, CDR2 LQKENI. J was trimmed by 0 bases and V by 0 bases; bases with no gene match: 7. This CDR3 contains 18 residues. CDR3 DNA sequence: TGTGCCAGCTCACCACCCGGGACAGGGGACTTAATGAACACTGAAGCTTTCTTT. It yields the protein CASSPPGTGDLMNTEAFF.

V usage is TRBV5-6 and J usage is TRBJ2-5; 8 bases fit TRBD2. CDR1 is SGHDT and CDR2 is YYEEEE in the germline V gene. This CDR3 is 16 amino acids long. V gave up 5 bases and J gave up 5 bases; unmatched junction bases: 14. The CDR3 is CASRGDYAGGAETQYF. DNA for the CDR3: TGTGCCAGCAGGGGAGACTATGCCGGGGGGGCGGAGACCCAGTACTTC.

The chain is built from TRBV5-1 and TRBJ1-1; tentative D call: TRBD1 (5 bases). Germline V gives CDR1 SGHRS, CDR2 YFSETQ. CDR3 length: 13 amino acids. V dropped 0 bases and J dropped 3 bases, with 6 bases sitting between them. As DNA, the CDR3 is TGCGCCAGCAGCTTGGGGGGGGACACTGAAGCTTTCTTT. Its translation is CASSLGGDTEAFF.

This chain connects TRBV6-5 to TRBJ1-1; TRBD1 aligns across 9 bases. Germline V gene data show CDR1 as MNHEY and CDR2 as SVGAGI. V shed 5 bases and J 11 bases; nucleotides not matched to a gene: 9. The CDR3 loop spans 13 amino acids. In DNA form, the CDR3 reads TGTGCCAGCAGTACAGACAGGGGGGGGAGGGCTTTCTTT. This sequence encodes CASSTDRGGRAFF.

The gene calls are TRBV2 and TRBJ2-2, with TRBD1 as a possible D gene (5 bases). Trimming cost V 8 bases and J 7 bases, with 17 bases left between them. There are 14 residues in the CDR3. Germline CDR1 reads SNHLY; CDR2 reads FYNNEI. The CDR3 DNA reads TGTGCCAGCTTTCAGCAGGGTCGAAACGGGGAGCTGTTTTTT. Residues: CASFQQGRNGELFF.

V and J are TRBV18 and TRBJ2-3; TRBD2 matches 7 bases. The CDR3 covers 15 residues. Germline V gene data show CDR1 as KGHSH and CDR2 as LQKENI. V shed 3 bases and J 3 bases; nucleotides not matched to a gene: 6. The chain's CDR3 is CASSPGGEPTDTQYF. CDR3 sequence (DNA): TGTGCCAGCTCACCGGGGGGGGAACCGACAGATACGCAGTATTTT. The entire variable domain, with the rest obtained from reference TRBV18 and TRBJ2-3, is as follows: NAGVMQNPRHLVRRRGQEARLRCSPMKGHSHVYWYRQLPEEGLKFMVYLQKENIIDESGMPKERFSAEFPKEGPSILRIQQVVRGDSAAYFCASSPGGEPTDTQYFGPGTRLTVL.

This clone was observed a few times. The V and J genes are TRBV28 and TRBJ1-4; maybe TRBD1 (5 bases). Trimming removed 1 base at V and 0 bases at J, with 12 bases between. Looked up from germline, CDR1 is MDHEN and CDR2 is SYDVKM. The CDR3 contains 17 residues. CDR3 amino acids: CASSLFPGGATNEKLFF. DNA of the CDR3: TGTGCCAGCAGTTTATTTCCGGGGGGGGCAACTAATGAAAAACTGTTTTTT.

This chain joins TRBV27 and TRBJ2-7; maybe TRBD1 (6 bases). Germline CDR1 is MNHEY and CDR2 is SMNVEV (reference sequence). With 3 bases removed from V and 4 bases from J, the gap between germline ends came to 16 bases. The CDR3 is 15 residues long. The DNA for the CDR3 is TGTGCCAGCAGTTTCGTTTACAGGGATTCGTACGAGCAGTACTTC. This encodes CASSFVYRDSYEQYF.

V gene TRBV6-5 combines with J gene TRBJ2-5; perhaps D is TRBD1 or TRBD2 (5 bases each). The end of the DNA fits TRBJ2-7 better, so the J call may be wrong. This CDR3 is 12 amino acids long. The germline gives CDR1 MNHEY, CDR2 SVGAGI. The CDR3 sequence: CASSRPGGEQYF. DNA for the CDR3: TGTGCCAGCAGTCGCCCTGGGGGCGAGCAGTACTTC.

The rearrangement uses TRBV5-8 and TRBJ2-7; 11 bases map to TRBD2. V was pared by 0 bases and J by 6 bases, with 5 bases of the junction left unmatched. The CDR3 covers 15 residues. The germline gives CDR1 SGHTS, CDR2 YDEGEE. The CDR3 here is CASSLASSGRSEQYF. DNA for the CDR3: TGTGCCAGCAGCTTGGCCTCTAGCGGGAGGTCCGAGCAGTACTTC. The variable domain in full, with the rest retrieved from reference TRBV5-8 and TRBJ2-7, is EAGVTQSPTHLIKTRGQQATLRCSPISGHTSVYWYQQALGLGLQFLLWYDEGEERNRGNFPPRFSGRQFPNYSSELNVNALELEDSALYLCASSLASSGRSEQYFGPGTRLTVT.

The CDR3 DNA is TGCGCCAGCAGCTTTCCACGGACAGCTAAACTAGCGGGGCAAAATGAGCAGTTCTTC. Protein product: CASSFPRTAKLAGQNEQFF. The J gene is TRBJ2-1, the V gene TRBV5-1; 10 nucleotides line up with TRBD2. V shed 2 bases, J shed 7 bases, and the junction held 18 bases outside the gene matches. The CDR3 is 19 amino acids. The germline V gene encodes CDR1 SGHRS and CDR2 YFSETQ. The full variable domain, in which reference TRBV5-1 and TRBJ2-1 provide the parts outside the CDR3, is KAGVTQTPRYLIKTRGQQVTLSCSPISGHRSVSWYQQTPGQGLQFLFEYFSETQRNKGNFPGRFSGRQFSNSRSEMNVSTLELGDSALYLCASSFPRTAKLAGQNEQFFGPGTRLTVL.

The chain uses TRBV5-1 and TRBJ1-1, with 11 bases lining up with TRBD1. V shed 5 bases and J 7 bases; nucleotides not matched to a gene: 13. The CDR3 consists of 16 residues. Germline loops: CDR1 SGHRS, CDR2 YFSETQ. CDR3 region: CASSRREGQGDGEAFF. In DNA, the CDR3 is TGCGCCAGCAGTCGCCGGGAGGGACAGGGGGACGGTGAAGCTTTCTTT.

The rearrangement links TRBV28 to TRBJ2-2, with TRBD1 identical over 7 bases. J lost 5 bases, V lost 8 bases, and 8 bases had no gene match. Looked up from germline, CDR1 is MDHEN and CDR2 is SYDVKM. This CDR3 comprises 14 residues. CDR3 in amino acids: CASAPTGYTGELFF. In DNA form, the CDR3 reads TGTGCCAGCGCGCCGACAGGGTATACCGGGGAGCTGTTTTTT.

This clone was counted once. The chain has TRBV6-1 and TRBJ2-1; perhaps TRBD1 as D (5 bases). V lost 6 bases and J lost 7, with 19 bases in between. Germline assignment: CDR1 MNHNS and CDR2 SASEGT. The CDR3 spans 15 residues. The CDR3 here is CASSERPKGFNEQFF. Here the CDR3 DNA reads TGTGCCAGCAGCGAACGCCCAAAGGGGTTTAATGAGCAGTTCTTC.

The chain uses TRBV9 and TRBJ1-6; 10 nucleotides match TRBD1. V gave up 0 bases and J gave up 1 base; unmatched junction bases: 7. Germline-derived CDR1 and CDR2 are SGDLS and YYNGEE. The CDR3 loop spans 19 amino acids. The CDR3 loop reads CASSVDPGQGNSYNSPLHF. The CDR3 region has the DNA TGTGCCAGCAGCGTAGATCCGGGACAGGGGAATTCCTATAATTCACCCCTCCACTTT.